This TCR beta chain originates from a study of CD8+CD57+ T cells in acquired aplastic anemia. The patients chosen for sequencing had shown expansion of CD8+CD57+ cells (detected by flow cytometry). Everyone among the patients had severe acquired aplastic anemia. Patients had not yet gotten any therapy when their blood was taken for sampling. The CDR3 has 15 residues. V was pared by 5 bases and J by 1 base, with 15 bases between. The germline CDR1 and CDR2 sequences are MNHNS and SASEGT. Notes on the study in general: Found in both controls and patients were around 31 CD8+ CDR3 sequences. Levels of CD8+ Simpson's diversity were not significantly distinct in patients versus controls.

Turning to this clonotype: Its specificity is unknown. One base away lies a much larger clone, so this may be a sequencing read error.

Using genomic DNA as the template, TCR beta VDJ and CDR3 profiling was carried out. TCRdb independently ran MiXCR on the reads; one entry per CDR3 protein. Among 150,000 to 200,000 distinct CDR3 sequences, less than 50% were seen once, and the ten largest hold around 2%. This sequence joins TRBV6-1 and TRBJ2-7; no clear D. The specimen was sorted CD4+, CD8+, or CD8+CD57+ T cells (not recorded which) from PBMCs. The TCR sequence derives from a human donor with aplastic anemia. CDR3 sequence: CASSNYGFLSYEQYF. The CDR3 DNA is TGTGCCAGCAGTAATTACGGCTTTCTATCCTACGAGCAGTACTTC.